The rows below give T cell receptor beta chains drawn from one sample of a study of blood T cell repertoires in COVID-19. Sequenced by immunoSEQ multiplex PCR; TCRdb stores in-frame clones only, minus some. This sample has about 210,000 clones, with around 89% found just once. Material: peripheral blood. These receptors were obtained from a woman in her thirties or forties with acute or convalescent COVID-19. The CDR3 runs from the conserved cysteine through the conserved F or W. The order of the fields is J gene, CDR3 length, D gene, V gene, clone size, CDR3 protein, CDR3 DNA. D genes are given only for firm matches. Size is omitted from some rows. Given values are once, few, many or a class for expanded clones.

j_call: TRBJ1-5; cdr3_length: 19; d_call: .; v_call: TRBV10-3; clone_size: .; cdr3_aa: CAISESYRVPRSRNQPQHF; cdr3_nt: TGTGCCATCAGTGAGTCATACCGGGTCCCGAGGTCAAGGAATCAGCCCCAGCATTTT
j_call: TRBJ2-5; cdr3_length: 15; d_call: .; v_call: TRBV9; clone_size: .; cdr3_aa: CASSPGGGAQETQYF; cdr3_nt: TGTGCCAGCAGCCCAGGAGGCGGGGCCCAAGAGACCCAGTACTTC
j_call: TRBJ1-2; cdr3_length: 15; d_call: .; v_call: TRBV4-1; clone_size: .; cdr3_aa: CASSLGPGPRGGYTF; cdr3_nt: TGCGCCAGCAGCCTAGGGCCAGGGCCTAGGGGGGGCTACACCTTC
j_call: TRBJ1-4; cdr3_length: 18; d_call: TRBD1; v_call: TRBV5-8; clone_size: .; cdr3_aa: CASSLGQGAFGTNEKLFF; cdr3_nt: TGTGCCAGCAGCTTGGGGCAGGGGGCGTTCGGAACTAATGAAAAACTGTTTTTT
j_call: TRBJ2-3; cdr3_length: 14; d_call: .; v_call: TRBV4-1; clone_size: once; cdr3_aa: CASSQERGTDTQYF; cdr3_nt: TGCGCCAGCAGCCAAGAACGGGGCACAGATACGCAGTATTTT
j_call: TRBJ2-1; cdr3_length: 13; d_call: .; v_call: TRBV2; clone_size: once; cdr3_aa: CASSERWTNEQFF; cdr3_nt: TGTGCCAGCAGTGAAAGGTGGACTAATGAGCAGTTCTTC
j_call: TRBJ2-5; cdr3_length: 16; d_call: TRBD2; v_call: TRBV11-1; clone_size: .; cdr3_aa: CASSQTSGGAGETQYF; cdr3_nt: TGTGCCAGCAGCCAGACTAGCGGGGGGGCCGGGGAGACCCAGTACTTC
j_call: TRBJ1-1; cdr3_length: 17; d_call: .; v_call: TRBV12-5; clone_size: .; cdr3_aa: CASGLAPLGGGGTEAFF; cdr3_nt: TGTGCTAGTGGTTTGGCCCCGTTGGGGGGTGGGGGCACTGAAGCTTTCTTT
j_call: TRBJ1-1; cdr3_length: 15; d_call: .; v_call: TRBV5-1; clone_size: many; cdr3_aa: CASSLEQVQNTEAFF; cdr3_nt: TGCGCCAGCAGCTTGGAACAGGTCCAGAACACTGAAGCTTTCTTT
j_call: TRBJ1-5; cdr3_length: 16; d_call: TRBD1; v_call: TRBV18; clone_size: .; cdr3_aa: CASSPGTGYSNQPQHF; cdr3_nt: TGTGCCAGCTCACCCGGGACAGGCTATAGCAATCAGCCCCAGCATTTT
j_call: TRBJ1-2; cdr3_length: 15; d_call: .; v_call: TRBV18; clone_size: .; cdr3_aa: CASSPVGTEYYGYTF; cdr3_nt: TGTGCCAGCTCACCTGTCGGGACTGAGTACTATGGCTACACCTTC
j_call: TRBJ1-2; cdr3_length: 13; d_call: .; v_call: TRBV19; clone_size: .; cdr3_aa: CASSTNTNYGYTF; cdr3_nt: TGTGCCAGTAGTACGAACACTAACTATGGCTACACCTTC
j_call: TRBJ1-2; cdr3_length: 13; d_call: .; v_call: TRBV12-3/TRBV12-4; clone_size: .; cdr3_aa: CASSLGGAYGYTF; cdr3_nt: TGTGCCAGCAGTTTAGGTGGGGCCTATGGCTACACCTTC
j_call: TRBJ1-1; cdr3_length: 14; d_call: TRBD1; v_call: TRBV10-2; clone_size: once; cdr3_aa: CASHTGTVNTEAFF; cdr3_nt: TGCGCCAGCCATACTGGGACAGTGAACACTGAAGCTTTCTTT
j_call: TRBJ1-2; cdr3_length: 15; d_call: .; v_call: TRBV5-6; clone_size: .; cdr3_aa: CASSLGGLRRNGYTF; cdr3_nt: TGTGCCAGCAGCTTGGGAGGCCTACGAAGGAATGGCTACACCTTC
j_call: TRBJ1-5; cdr3_length: 15; d_call: .; v_call: TRBV5-1; clone_size: .; cdr3_aa: CASRMEAGPNQPQHF; cdr3_nt: TGCGCCAGCAGGATGGAGGCGGGCCCCAATCAGCCCCAGCATTTT
j_call: TRBJ1-5; cdr3_length: 13; d_call: .; v_call: TRBV19; clone_size: .; cdr3_aa: CASSIGRNQPQHF; cdr3_nt: TGTGCCAGTAGTATCGGCAGGAATCAGCCCCAGCATTTT
j_call: TRBJ1-4; cdr3_length: 18; d_call: TRBD1; v_call: TRBV14; clone_size: .; cdr3_aa: CASSQVKDRASTNEKLFF; cdr3_nt: TGTGCCAGCAGCCAAGTCAAGGACAGGGCCTCAACTAATGAAAAACTGTTTTTT
j_call: TRBJ1-2; cdr3_length: 13; d_call: .; v_call: TRBV3-1/TRBV3-2; clone_size: .; cdr3_aa: CASGQSQRSGYTF; cdr3_nt: TGTGCCAGCGGACAGTCTCAAAGGAGTGGCTACACCTTC
j_call: TRBJ1-1; cdr3_length: 11; d_call: .; v_call: TRBV20-1; clone_size: .; cdr3_aa: CSASRVTEAFF; cdr3_nt: TGCAGTGCTAGCAGGGTCACTGAAGCTTTCTTT
j_call: TRBJ1-5; cdr3_length: 19; d_call: TRBD1; v_call: TRBV15; clone_size: .; cdr3_aa: CATSGRMGQGSSGNQPQHF; cdr3_nt: TGTGCCACCAGCGGAAGAATGGGACAGGGCAGTAGTGGCAATCAGCCCCAGCATTTT
j_call: TRBJ1-2; cdr3_length: 13; d_call: .; v_call: TRBV29-1; clone_size: .; cdr3_aa: CSARPPGISGYTF; cdr3_nt: TGCAGCGCCCGACCGCCGGGGATCTCTGGCTACACCTTC
j_call: TRBJ2-3; cdr3_length: 15; d_call: TRBD1; v_call: TRBV6-5; clone_size: .; cdr3_aa: CASSRDRGVTDTQYF; cdr3_nt: TGTGCCAGCAGCCGGGACAGGGGTGTCACAGATACGCAGTATTTT
j_call: TRBJ1-3; cdr3_length: 20; d_call: TRBD1; v_call: TRBV3-1/TRBV3-2; clone_size: .; cdr3_aa: CASSHLLSRGTGSSGNTIYF; cdr3_nt: TGTGCCAGCAGCCACCTCCTCTCCCGGGGGACAGGGTCCTCCGGAAACACCATATATTTT
j_call: TRBJ1-2; cdr3_length: 17; d_call: TRBD1; v_call: TRBV3-1/TRBV3-2; clone_size: .; cdr3_aa: CASSQGGTGKMISGYTF; cdr3_nt: TGTGCCAGCAGCCAAGGCGGGACAGGGAAGATGATATCTGGCTACACCTTC
j_call: TRBJ2-3; cdr3_length: 15; d_call: TRBD2; v_call: TRBV30; clone_size: .; cdr3_aa: CAWSAGLAGGGTQYF; cdr3_nt: TGTGCCTGGAGCGCGGGACTAGCGGGGGGAGGTACGCAGTATTTT
j_call: TRBJ1-6; cdr3_length: 17; d_call: .; v_call: TRBV4-1; clone_size: .; cdr3_aa: CASSQEGQLAYNSPLHF; cdr3_nt: TGCGCCAGCAGCCAAGAGGGCCAGCTCGCCTATAATTCACCCCTCCACTTT
j_call: TRBJ1-2; cdr3_length: 18; d_call: TRBD1; v_call: TRBV4-1; clone_size: .; cdr3_aa: CASSPYPGTGHANYGYTF; cdr3_nt: TGCGCCAGCAGCCCCTACCCCGGGACAGGGCACGCTAACTATGGCTACACCTTC
j_call: TRBJ2-1; cdr3_length: 15; d_call: TRBD2; v_call: TRBV14; clone_size: .; cdr3_aa: CASSPLAGAPNEQFF; cdr3_nt: TGTGCCAGCAGCCCTCTAGCGGGGGCACCGAATGAGCAGTTCTTC
j_call: TRBJ1-2; cdr3_length: 15; d_call: .; v_call: TRBV7-9; clone_size: .; cdr3_aa: CASSRGEAAAGGYTF; cdr3_nt: TGTGCCAGCAGCCGAGGGGAGGCAGCTGCCGGTGGCTACACCTTC
j_call: TRBJ2-3; cdr3_length: 19; d_call: TRBD2; v_call: TRBV15; clone_size: once; cdr3_aa: CATSRPQGGLAGRGDTQYF; cdr3_nt: TGTGCCACCAGCAGACCCCAGGGGGGACTAGCGGGCCGCGGGGATACGCAGTATTTT
j_call: TRBJ1-1; cdr3_length: 15; d_call: TRBD1; v_call: TRBV7-8; clone_size: .; cdr3_aa: CASNPLQGLNTEAFF; cdr3_nt: TGTGCCAGCAACCCTCTACAGGGGTTGAACACTGAAGCTTTCTTT
j_call: TRBJ1-5; cdr3_length: 15; d_call: TRBD1; v_call: TRBV19; clone_size: once; cdr3_aa: CASRDQGVGNQPQHF; cdr3_nt: TGTGCCAGTAGAGATCAGGGGGTTGGCAATCAGCCCCAGCATTTT
j_call: TRBJ2-1; cdr3_length: 15; d_call: TRBD2; v_call: TRBV19; clone_size: .; cdr3_aa: CASSISSGVYNEQFF; cdr3_nt: TGTGCCAGTAGTATCTCCAGCGGGGTCTACAATGAGCAGTTCTTC
j_call: TRBJ1-1; cdr3_length: 11; d_call: .; v_call: TRBV19; clone_size: .; cdr3_aa: CASSMGSEAFF; cdr3_nt: TGTGCCAGTAGTATGGGCTCTGAAGCTTTCTTT
j_call: TRBJ2-1; cdr3_length: 15; d_call: TRBD2; v_call: TRBV27; clone_size: few; cdr3_aa: CASSFSAGGTGEQFF; cdr3_nt: TGTGCCAGCAGTTTCTCAGCGGGGGGTACAGGTGAGCAGTTCTTC
j_call: TRBJ1-1; cdr3_length: 15; d_call: .; v_call: TRBV5-4; clone_size: .; cdr3_aa: CASTPPAGRDTEAFF; cdr3_nt: TGTGCCAGCACTCCCCCGGCGGGGAGGGACACTGAAGCTTTCTTT
j_call: TRBJ2-1; cdr3_length: 19; d_call: .; v_call: TRBV5-6; clone_size: .; cdr3_aa: CASSHGRLLAGSSRYEQFF; cdr3_nt: TGTGCCAGCAGCCACGGACGACTCCTAGCAGGCTCTTCTCGTTATGAGCAGTTCTTC
j_call: TRBJ1-2; cdr3_length: 13; d_call: TRBD1; v_call: TRBV18; clone_size: .; cdr3_aa: CASSGTGTYGYTF; cdr3_nt: TGTGCCAGCTCCGGGACAGGGACCTATGGCTACACCTTC
j_call: TRBJ2-2; cdr3_length: 17; d_call: TRBD2; v_call: TRBV27; clone_size: once; cdr3_aa: CASSLGVAGGRPGELFF; cdr3_nt: TGTGCCAGCAGTTTAGGGGTAGCGGGGGGGCGGCCCGGGGAGCTGTTTTTT
j_call: TRBJ1-2; cdr3_length: 15; d_call: .; v_call: TRBV7-5; clone_size: .; cdr3_aa: CARSVRDRGNYGYTF; cdr3_nt: TGTGCCAGAAGCGTCCGGGACAGGGGTAACTATGGCTACACCTTC
j_call: TRBJ2-3; cdr3_length: 13; d_call: .; v_call: TRBV5-4; clone_size: .; cdr3_aa: CASSLAPPDTQYF; cdr3_nt: TGTGCCAGCAGCTTGGCCCCTCCAGATACGCAGTATTTT
j_call: TRBJ1-2; cdr3_length: 13; d_call: .; v_call: TRBV2; clone_size: many; cdr3_aa: CASSEGLYYGYTF; cdr3_nt: TGTGCCAGCAGTGAGGGGCTTTACTATGGCTACACCTTC
j_call: TRBJ2-3; cdr3_length: 12; d_call: .; v_call: TRBV9; clone_size: .; cdr3_aa: CASSAYRDTQYF; cdr3_nt: TGTGCCAGCAGCGCTTATCGGGATACGCAGTATTTT
j_call: TRBJ1-1; cdr3_length: 14; d_call: .; v_call: TRBV7-9; clone_size: .; cdr3_aa: CASSLGGVNTEAFF; cdr3_nt: TGTGCCAGCAGCTTAGGGGGAGTGAACACTGAAGCTTTCTTT
j_call: TRBJ2-6; cdr3_length: 17; d_call: TRBD2; v_call: TRBV4-1; clone_size: .; cdr3_aa: CASSPFRGGTGANVLTF; cdr3_nt: TGCGCCAGCAGCCCCTTCCGGGGGGGCACTGGGGCCAACGTCCTGACTTTC
j_call: TRBJ1-1; cdr3_length: 16; d_call: .; v_call: TRBV5-1; clone_size: .; cdr3_aa: CASSLAEAGFNTEAFF; cdr3_nt: TGCGCCAGCAGCTTGGCCGAGGCAGGGTTCAACACTGAAGCTTTCTTT
j_call: TRBJ1-6; cdr3_length: 16; d_call: .; v_call: TRBV6-5; clone_size: .; cdr3_aa: CASSSRAVASNSPLHF; cdr3_nt: TGTGCCAGCAGTTCCCGTGCAGTGGCCTCTAATTCACCCCTCCACTTT
j_call: TRBJ1-2; cdr3_length: 15; d_call: .; v_call: TRBV5-4; clone_size: .; cdr3_aa: CASSFPGPTNYGYTF; cdr3_nt: TGTGCCAGCAGCTTTCCAGGGCCCACTAACTATGGCTACACCTTC
j_call: TRBJ2-5; cdr3_length: 21; d_call: TRBD2; v_call: TRBV4-1; clone_size: .; cdr3_aa: CASSQVVAAGGPRPHQETQYF; cdr3_nt: TGCGCCAGCAGCCAAGTTGTGGCAGCGGGGGGTCCTCGCCCCCACCAAGAGACCCAGTACTTC
j_call: TRBJ1-1; cdr3_length: 14; d_call: TRBD1; v_call: TRBV7-9; clone_size: .; cdr3_aa: CASNSGQGSTEAFF; cdr3_nt: TGTGCCAGCAACTCGGGACAGGGGTCCACTGAAGCTTTCTTT
j_call: TRBJ1-1; cdr3_length: 18; d_call: TRBD1; v_call: TRBV5-4; clone_size: .; cdr3_aa: CASRSDRVDWTMNTEAFF; cdr3_nt: TGTGCCAGCAGATCTGACAGGGTAGATTGGACGATGAACACTGAAGCTTTCTTT